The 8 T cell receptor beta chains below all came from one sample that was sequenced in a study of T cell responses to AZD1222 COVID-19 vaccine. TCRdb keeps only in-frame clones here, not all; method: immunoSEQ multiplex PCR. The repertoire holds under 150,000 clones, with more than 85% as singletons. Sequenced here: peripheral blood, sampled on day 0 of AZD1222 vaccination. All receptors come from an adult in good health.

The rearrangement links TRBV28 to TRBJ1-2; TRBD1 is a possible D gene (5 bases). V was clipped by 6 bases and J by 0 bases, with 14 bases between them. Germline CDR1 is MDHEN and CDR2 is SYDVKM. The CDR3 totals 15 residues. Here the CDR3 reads CASSEPAGANYGYTF. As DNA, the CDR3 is TGTGCCAGCAGCGAACCGGCGGGGGCTAACTATGGCTACACCTTC.

The CDR3 coding sequence is TGTGCCAGCAGCTTTTCATGGGACAGGGGGTGTGGCTACACCTTC. Amino acids: CASSFSWDRGCGYTF. This chain connects TRBV5-8 to TRBJ1-2, with 11 nucleotides matching TRBD1. The germline CDR1 and CDR2 sequences are SGHTS and YDEGEE. Trimming cost V 2 bases and J 7 bases; bases outside gene matches: 7. This CDR3 has 15 amino acids.

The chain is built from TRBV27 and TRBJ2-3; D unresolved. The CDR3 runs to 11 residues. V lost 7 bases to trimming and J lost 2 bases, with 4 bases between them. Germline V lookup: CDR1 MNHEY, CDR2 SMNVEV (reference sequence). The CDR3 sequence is CASTYTDTQYF. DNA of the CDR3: TGTGCCAGCACGTACACAGATACGCAGTATTTT.

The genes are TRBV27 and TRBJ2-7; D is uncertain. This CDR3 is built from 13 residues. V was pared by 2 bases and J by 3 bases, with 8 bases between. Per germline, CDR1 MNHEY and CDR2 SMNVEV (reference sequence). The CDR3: CASSLRRFYEQYF. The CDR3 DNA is TGTGCCAGCAGTTTACGACGGTTCTACGAGCAGTACTTC.

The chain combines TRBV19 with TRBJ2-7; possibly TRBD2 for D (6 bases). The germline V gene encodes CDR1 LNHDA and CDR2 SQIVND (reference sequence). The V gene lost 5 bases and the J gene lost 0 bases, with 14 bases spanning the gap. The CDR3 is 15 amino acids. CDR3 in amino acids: CASSSLAYSSYEQYF. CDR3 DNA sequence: TGTGCCAGTAGTTCCCTAGCGTACAGCTCCTACGAGCAGTACTTC.

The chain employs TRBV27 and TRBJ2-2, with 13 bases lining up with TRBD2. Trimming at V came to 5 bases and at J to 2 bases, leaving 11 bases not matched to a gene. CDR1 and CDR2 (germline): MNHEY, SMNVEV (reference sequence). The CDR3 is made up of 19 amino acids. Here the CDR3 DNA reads TGTGCCAGCAGTGTCGCCCGACTAGCGGGAGGCCTTAACACCGGGGAGCTGTTTTTT. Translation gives CASSVARLAGGLNTGELFF.

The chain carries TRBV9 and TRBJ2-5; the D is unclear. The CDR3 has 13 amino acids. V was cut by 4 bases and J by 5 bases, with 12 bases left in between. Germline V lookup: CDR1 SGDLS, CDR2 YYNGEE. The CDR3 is CASSPDVEETQYF. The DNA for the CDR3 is TGTGCCAGCAGCCCCGACGTTGAGGAGACCCAGTACTTC.

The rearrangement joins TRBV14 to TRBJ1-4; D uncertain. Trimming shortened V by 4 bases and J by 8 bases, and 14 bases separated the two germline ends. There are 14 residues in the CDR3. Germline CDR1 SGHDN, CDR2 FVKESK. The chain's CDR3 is CASSRPTHGEKLFF. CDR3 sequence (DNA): TGTGCCAGCAGCCGGCCAACTCACGGAGAAAAACTGTTTTTT.